These 25 T cell receptor beta chains originate from one sample sequenced in a study of CD8 T cells in ankylosing spondylitis. Using its own MiXCR run on the 5' RACE reads, TCRdb lists one record per CDR3 protein. The sample contains about 300,000 distinct CDR3 sequences, approximately 10% of which appear only once. The specimen was blood, either unsorted or a sorted T cell fraction (not recorded which). The receptors were gathered from a female donor with ankylosing spondylitis or in good health (not recorded which).

The chain employs TRBV29-1 and TRBJ2-5, with 7 bases lining up with TRBD2. V was clipped by 5 bases and J by 1 base; unmatched bases: 7. This CDR3 spans 14 amino acids. Germline CDR1 is SQVTM and CDR2 is ANQGSEA. CDR3 in amino acids: CSVRDYPFQETQYF. CDR3 in DNA: TGCAGCGTTCGGGACTACCCCTTCCAAGAGACCCAGTACTTC.

This clonotype has more than one count but fewer than ten. This rearrangement joins TRBV5-6 to TRBJ1-2; D is ambiguous. Germline V gene data show CDR1 as SGHDT and CDR2 as YYEEEE. This CDR3 has 13 residues. Trimming removed 4 bases at V and 4 bases at J, with 11 bases between. CDR3 protein: CASSGGRSYGYTF. CDR3 nucleotide sequence: TGTGCCAGCAGCGGAGGGCGGTCCTATGGCTACACCTTC.

This clonotype was counted many times. The chain uses TRBV27 and TRBJ2-1; D is undetermined. Germline V gene data show CDR1 as MNHEY and CDR2 as SMNVEV (reference sequence). CDR3 size: 14 residues. The ends were cut back, 6 bases at V and 0 bases at J, with 9 bases in the middle. The chain's CDR3 is CASSLFSSYNEQFF. CDR3 bases: TGTGCCAGCAGCCTTTTCTCCTCCTACAATGAGCAGTTCTTC.

V is TRBV11-1 and J is TRBJ2-1; the match to TRBD2 covers 10 bases. Germline CDR1 SGHAT, CDR2 FQDESV (reference sequence). This CDR3 region has 18 residues. Trimming removed 11 bases from V and 1 base from J; junction bases left unmatched: 17. DNA of the CDR3: TGTGCCTTCTGTGCATCTAGCGGGGGATTTTATTCCTACAATGAGCAGTTCTTC. Its translation: CAFCASSGGFYSYNEQFF.

The rearrangement uses TRBV7-6 and TRBJ2-2; D might be TRBD1 (6 bases). V lost 5 bases and J lost 2, with 15 bases in between. Germline V gives CDR1 SGHVS, CDR2 FNYEAQ. CDR3 length equals 16 residues. CDR3 residues: CASSIGTPQNTGELFF. CDR3 coding DNA: TGTGCCAGCAGCATAGGGACACCGCAAAACACCGGGGAGCTGTTTTTT.

The chain recombines TRBV12-3 or TRBV12-4 with TRBJ2-1; 14 bases are a match to TRBD2. This CDR3 has 17 residues. Losses at the gene ends were 3 bases for V and 5 bases for J; bases not matched to a gene: 6. For the CDR3, the DNA is TGTGCCAGCAGTTTGGGGACTAGCGGGGGCCGCAACAATGAGCAGTTCTTC. Protein product: CASSLGTSGGRNNEQFF.

This chain links TRBV20-1 with TRBJ2-2, with D possibly matching TRBD1 (6 bases). V lost 2 bases and J lost 9, with 19 bases in between. The CDR3 sequence is 15 residues long. Germline V CDR1 and CDR2: DFQATT, SNEGSKA (reference sequence). CDR3 in DNA: TGCAGTGCTAGACCGCGACAGGACCCCCGGAGGGAGCTGTTTTTT. This encodes CSARPRQDPRRELFF.

This clonotype showed up many times. The genes are TRBV29-1 and TRBJ2-2, with D possibly TRBD2 on 7 matching bases. This CDR3 is built from 15 residues. V was shortened by 6 bases and J by 0 bases, with 14 bases between the two germline ends. CDR1 is SQVTM and CDR2 is ANQGSEA in the germline V gene. DNA for the CDR3: TGCAGCGTGGATCCGGGGGGCGCGAACACCGGGGAGCTGTTTTTT. Residues: CSVDPGGANTGELFF.

This clonotype turned up a few times. With a far larger clone one base away, a read error is the likely cause. The genes are TRBV7-2 and TRBJ2-3; D call uncertain. The V gene's germline CDR1 is SGHTA and CDR2 FQGNSA. Trimming cost V 3 bases and J 4 bases, with 2 bases left between them. The CDR3 extends over 11 amino acids. In nucleotides, the CDR3 is TGTGCCAGCAGCTTCCCAGATACGCAGTATTTT. As protein: CASSFPDTQYF.

In its sample, this clonotype was seen a few times. This rearrangement joins TRBV12-3 or TRBV12-4 to TRBJ1-2; 9 bases are shared with TRBD1. Trimming removed 10 bases from V and 5 bases from J; junction bases left unmatched: 5. The CDR3 has 12 amino acids. This CDR3 reads CATTGGRYGYTF. In nucleotides, the CDR3 is TGTGCCACGACAGGGGGACGATATGGCTACACCTTC.

The sample holds many counts of this clonotype. The gene calls are TRBV20-1 and TRBJ1-5; no firm D call. The CDR3 extends over 12 amino acids. Germline V CDR1 and CDR2: DFQATT, SNEGSKA (reference sequence). V lost 3 bases, J lost 6 bases, and 9 bases lay in between. CDR3 residues: CSASSEGQPQHF. Written as DNA, the CDR3 is TGCAGTGCTAGTTCGGAGGGTCAGCCCCAGCATTTT.

The genes are TRBV7-2 and TRBJ1-4; the D gene is possibly TRBD1 (5 bases). The germline V gene encodes CDR1 SGHTA and CDR2 FQGNSA. V lost 6 bases, J lost 5 bases, and 16 bases lay in between. The CDR3 has 15 residues. CDR3 residues: CASSSLGDPNEKLFF. CDR3 nucleotides: TGTGCCAGCAGTTCCTTAGGGGACCCAAATGAAAAACTGTTTTTT. The whole variable domain, remainder taken from reference TRBV7-2 and TRBJ1-4, is GAGVSQSPSNKVTEKGKDVELRCDPISGHTALYWYRQSLGQGLEFLIYFQGNSAPDKSGLPSDRFSAERTGGSVSTLTIQRTQQEDSAVYLCASSSLGDPNEKLFFGSGTQLSVL.

V gene TRBV5-1 combines with J gene TRBJ1-3; D is undetermined. The CDR3 covers 12 residues. Looked up from germline, CDR1 is SGHRS and CDR2 is YFSETQ. V was clipped by 7 bases and J by 3 bases, with 8 bases between them. CDR3: CASGLNGNTIYF. Here the CDR3 DNA reads TGCGCCAGCGGCCTAAATGGAAACACCATATATTTT.

This clonotype has a handful of counts. The V call is TRBV7-9, the J call TRBJ2-7, with TRBD1 matching 7 bases. V gave up 4 bases and J gave up 1 base; unmatched junction bases: 7. The CDR3 runs to 15 residues. Germline CDR1 and CDR2: SEHNR and FQNEAQ (reference sequence). The CDR3 spells CASSYEGARSYEQYF. DNA for the CDR3: TGTGCCAGCAGCTACGAGGGGGCCCGATCCTACGAGCAGTACTTC.

With respect to this clonotype: A clone one base away is much larger, so this may be a read error. The chain couples TRBV27 to TRBJ1-2; D possibly corresponds to TRBD1 (6 bases). This CDR3 has 16 amino acids. Germline CDR1 is MNHEY and CDR2 is SMNVEV (reference sequence). V lost 1 base, J lost 6 bases, and 18 bases lay in between. The DNA of the CDR3 is TGTGCCAGCAGTTTATTACAGGACAGTGGGCGAAATGGCTACACCTTC. It translates to CASSLLQDSGRNGYTF.

V is TRBV10-3 and J is TRBJ2-1; a weak D match, TRBD2 (5 bases). Germline V gene lookup returns CDR1 ENHRY and CDR2 SYGVKD. Trimming left V 6 bases short and J 5 bases short, with 17 bases between. CDR3 length: 15 amino acids. The CDR3 region has the DNA TGTGCCATCAGGAGGGCCTCGCTGGATCACAATGAGCAGTTCTTC. This codes for CAIRRASLDHNEQFF.

This clonotype was recorded many times. V usage is TRBV20-1 and J usage is TRBJ2-3, with D possibly TRBD1 on 6 matching bases. This CDR3 has 15 amino acids. The germline V and J ends were trimmed by 6 bases and 7 bases, with 23 bases remaining between them. In germline, CDR1 is DFQATT, CDR2 SNEGSKA (reference sequence). This CDR3 reads CSARLLGGIVNTQYF. CDR3 DNA sequence: TGCAGTGCCCGCCTCCTAGGGGGAATAGTAAATACGCAGTATTTT.

This clonotype was observed many times. The chain uses TRBV10-3 and TRBJ2-2; tentative D call: TRBD2 (6 bases). Germline assignment: CDR1 ENHRY and CDR2 SYGVKD. The CDR3 is made up of 16 amino acids. Trimming shortened V by 6 bases and J by 3 bases, and 17 bases separated the two germline ends. CDR3 in amino acids: CAIRPNGGLDTGELFF. CDR3 coding DNA: TGTGCCATCAGGCCCAATGGAGGGTTGGACACCGGGGAGCTGTTTTTT.

This clonotype showed up many times. The genes are TRBV6-5 and TRBJ2-1; TRBD1 might be the D (5 bases). The germline V and J ends were trimmed by 2 bases and 5 bases, with 13 bases remaining between them. CDR3 length: 15 residues. The germline gives CDR1 MNHEY, CDR2 SVGAGI. The CDR3 DNA is TGTGCCAGCAGTTACCCCTCTGACAGAAACAATGAGCAGTTCTTC. Translated: CASSYPSDRNNEQFF.

The table lists this clonotype with many counts. The V gene is TRBV29-1, the J gene TRBJ2-7, with 7 bases fitting TRBD2. Germline CDR1 reads SQVTM; CDR2 reads ANQGSEA. The CDR3 spans 11 residues. Trimming took 4 bases from V and 6 from J; bases not matched to a gene: 3. The CDR3 coding sequence is TGCAGCGTTGGCCGGACTAGCGAGCAGTACTTC. Amino acid sequence: CSVGRTSEQYF.

Remarks on this clonotype: This may arise from a read error, as a much more abundant clone is one base away. The conserved phenylalanine or tryptophan is not found at the CDR3 terminus, so this likely reflects a read error. The chain is built from TRBV20-1 and TRBJ1-1; D ambiguous. This CDR3 region has 12 residues. Germline assignment: CDR1 DFQATT and CDR2 SNEGSKA (reference sequence). The V gene lost 0 bases and the J gene lost 7 bases, with 9 bases spanning the gap. CDR3 sequence (DNA): TGCAGTGCTAGAGATGGGGTACTTGAAGCTTTCTAT. This gives the protein CSARDGVLEAFY.

This clonotype has a count of ten or more. The V gene is TRBV12-3 or TRBV12-4, the J gene TRBJ2-3; 15 nucleotides agree with TRBD2. With V trimmed by 6 bases and J by 3 bases, 7 bases remained unmatched. CDR3 length: 17 residues. The CDR3 nucleotides are TGTGCCAGCAGAGGGGGGACTAGCGGGAGGCAAACAGATACGCAGTATTTT. Protein sequence: CASRGGTSGRQTDTQYF.

V gene TRBV11-3 combines with J gene TRBJ2-1, with D maybe TRBD2 (5 bases). The CDR3 sequence is 15 residues long. Germline CDR1 is SGHNT and CDR2 is YENEEA. Between the trimmed V and J ends, which lost 5 bases and 5 bases, there was a span of 16 bases. The chain's CDR3 is CASSPGLGDNNEQFF. CDR3 sequence (DNA): TGTGCCAGCAGCCCCGGACTCGGAGATAACAATGAGCAGTTCTTC. Together with reference TRBV11-3 and TRBJ2-1, the CDR3 gives the full variable domain: EAGVVQSPRYKIIEKKQPVAFWCNPISGHNTLYWYLQNLGQGPELLIRYENEEAVDDSQLPKDRFSAERLKGVDSTLKIQPAELGDSAVYLCASSPGLGDNNEQFFGPGTRLTVL.

The chain joins TRBV5-1 to TRBJ2-7; TRBD2 is a possible D gene (5 bases). Germline CDR1 is SGHRS and CDR2 is YFSETQ. CDR3 length: 12 residues. V was pared by 8 bases and J by 5 bases, with 14 bases between. The CDR3 spells CASRVGNNEQYF. CDR3 nucleotide sequence: TGCGCCAGTCGGGTCGGGAACAACGAGCAGTACTTC.

The V call is TRBV7-2, the J call TRBJ1-2; tentative D call: TRBD1 (6 bases). From germline, CDR1 is SGHTA and CDR2 FQGNSA. Deletions cut 1 base from V and 8 bases from J, with 23 bases between. The CDR3 covers 17 residues. As DNA, the CDR3 is TGTGCCAGCAGCTTAGGGCTAGGCGAACAGGCCGGGGGCGGCTACACCTTC. It yields the protein CASSLGLGEQAGGGYTF. The whole variable domain, filled in from reference TRBV7-2 and TRBJ1-2, reads GAGVSQSPSNKVTEKGKDVELRCDPISGHTALYWYRQSLGQGLEFLIYFQGNSAPDKSGLPSDRFSAERTGGSVSTLTIQRTQQEDSAVYLCASSLGLGEQAGGGYTFGSGTRLTVV.